The clone carrying this TCR beta chain was seen a handful of times. Its specificity is unknown. TCRdb re-analysed the RT-PCR reads in MiXCR, keeping a single row per CDR3 protein. Of more than 450,000 distinct CDR3 sequences detected, approximately 12% appear once; the ten largest clones hold around 9.6%. This specimen belongs to a study of response to subunit inactivated influenza vaccine. The CDR3 covers 13 residues. V was shortened by 0 bases and J by 4 bases, with 5 bases between the two germline ends. Per the germline V gene, CDR1 is KGHSH and CDR2 is LQKENI. Study-level findings and limits: Authors proposed each seasonal influenza vaccination draws in few new T cells.

This sequence originates from a man aged 50 to 59 who received an inactivated influenza vaccine. Here the sequenced sample was PBMCs from blood, taken on the day of vaccination. The chain recombines TRBV18 with TRBJ2-3; a weak D match, TRBD1 (5 bases). The chain's CDR3 is CASSPPGPDTQYF. The CDR3 coding sequence is TGTGCCAGCTCACCACCGGGGCCAGATACGCAGTATTTT.